One and the same sample provided the 25 T cell receptor beta chains below, sequenced in a study of T cells in Graves' hyperthyroidism and ophthalmopathy. Amplified regions were TCR beta CDR3 sequences from RNA transcripts. The HTBI set primed first-round TCR CDR3 RT-PCR. From the multiplex PCR reads, TCRdb called clonotypes with MiXCR, one entry per CDR3 protein. The table records over 400,000 distinct CDR3 sequences, about 15% of them present only once. Specimen: blood. These receptors came from a young man with Graves' ophthalmopathy.

This clonotype was seen only a few times. The chain recombines TRBV6-1 with TRBJ2-7; the match to TRBD1 covers 8 bases. The trim removed 6 bases at V and 5 bases at J, leaving 12 bases unmatched. The length of the CDR3 is 15 residues. Per the germline V gene, CDR1 is MNHNS and CDR2 is SASEGT. CDR3 in amino acids: CASRAAGTGFHEQYF. Here the CDR3 DNA reads TGTGCCAGCAGGGCTGCCGGGACAGGCTTCCACGAGCAGTACTTC.

This clonotype was seen ten or more times. The chain recombines TRBV6-5 with TRBJ2-7; 12 nucleotides line up with TRBD2. V dropped 4 bases and J dropped 2; count of bases not matched to a gene: 9. The CDR3 totals 17 residues. Germline V gene data show CDR1 as MNHEY and CDR2 as SVGAGI. The CDR3 sequence: CASSFSLTSGGTYEQYF. In nucleotides, the CDR3 is TGTGCCAGCAGTTTCTCGCTTACTAGCGGGGGGACCTACGAGCAGTACTTC.

Comments on this clonotype: With a much larger clone just one base away, this may be a read error. The chain is built from TRBV6-1 and TRBJ1-5, with TRBD1 matching 7 bases. CDR3 size: 13 residues. CDR1 and CDR2 from the germline V gene are MNHNS and SASEGT. In DNA form, the CDR3 reads TGTACCAGCAGGGACAGTTTTGGCCAGCCCCAGCATTTT. It yields the protein CTSRDSFGQPQHF.

This chain links TRBV2 with TRBJ2-2; 10 bases fit TRBD2. V trimming: 2 bases; J trimming: 4 bases; junction bases outside the gene matches: 7. CDR3 length: 17 residues. Germline-derived CDR1 and CDR2 are SNHLY and FYNNEI. The DNA of the CDR3 is TGTGCCAGCAGTGAACCAAGTAGCGGGGGGCCCACCGGGGAGCTGTTTTTT. The encoded protein is CASSEPSSGGPTGELFF.

Comment on this clonotype: A much larger clone differs by one base, so this may be a read error. V and J are TRBV20-1 and TRBJ2-5; D call uncertain. Germline loops: CDR1 DFQATT, CDR2 SNEGSKA (reference sequence). Trimming pared 6 bases from V and 7 bases from J, leaving 9 bases between. The CDR3 is 10 residues long. CDR3 sequence: CSALRMTQYF. CDR3 DNA: TGCAGTGCCCTGAGGATGACCCAGTACTTC.

This clonotype was counted a few times. A junction boundary mismatches the germline segment, possibly from a read error. J is TRBJ2-7 and V is TRBV7-9; D unresolved. CDR3 length: 15 residues. CDR1 and CDR2 (germline): SEHNR, FQNEAQ (reference sequence). CDR3 in amino acids: CASSLGIHYSHEQYF. CDR3 bases: TGTGCCAGCAGCTTAGGGATACACTACTCCCACGAGCAGTACTTC.

On this clonotype: A much larger clone lies a single base off, so this may be a read error. CDR3 in amino acids: CASSSGLRGEQFF. In nucleotides, the CDR3 is TGTGCCAGCAGTTCGGGGCTGCGGGGCGAGCAGTTCTTC. The chain combines TRBV12-3 or TRBV12-4 with TRBJ2-1; maybe TRBD2 (6 bases). The V end was cut by 4 bases, the J end by 10 bases, with 14 bases between. The CDR3 sequence is 13 residues long.

This clonotype was detected many times. The chain is built from TRBV7-2 and TRBJ1-2, with D uncertain. Germline-derived CDR1 and CDR2 are SGHTA and FQGNSA. The CDR3 is 12 residues long. V was trimmed by 8 bases and J by 8 bases, leaving 15 bases between them. CDR3 in amino acids: CASSAYGDGYTF. CDR3 nucleotide sequence: TGTGCCAGCTCCGCGTATGGTGACGGCTACACCTTC.

The chain uses TRBV5-1 and TRBJ2-2; possibly TRBD2 for D (6 bases). With 0 bases removed from V and 0 bases from J, the gap between germline ends came to 9 bases. CDR3 length: 16 residues. The germline V gene has CDR1 SGHRS and CDR2 YFSETQ. The CDR3 spells CASSLGTKPNTGELFF. For the CDR3, the DNA is TGCGCCAGCAGCTTGGGGACTAAACCGAACACCGGGGAGCTGTTTTTT.

There are many counts of this clonotype. The CDR3 coding sequence is TGTGCCAGCAGCTTAAGACAGGGCCCAAATACGCAGTATTTT. This translates into CASSLRQGPNTQYF. The rearrangement joins TRBV7-9 to TRBJ2-3; 7 bases are shared with TRBD1. Germline V gene lookup returns CDR1 SEHNR and CDR2 FQNEAQ (reference sequence). The J segment lost 7 bases and the V segment lost 2 bases, leaving 6 bases of the junction unmatched. There are 14 residues in the CDR3. The whole variable domain, remainder taken from reference TRBV7-9 and TRBJ2-3, is DTGVSQNPRHKITKRGQNVTFRCDPISEHNRLYWYRQTLGQGPEFLTYFQNEAQLEKSRLLSDRFSAERPKGSFSTLEIQRTEQGDSAMYLCASSLRQGPNTQYFGPGTRLTVL.

This clonotype appeared a few times. The V and J genes are TRBV28 and TRBJ2-1; 7 nucleotides agree with TRBD2. The J segment lost 1 base and the V segment lost 2 bases, leaving 17 bases of the junction unmatched. The germline CDR1 and CDR2 sequences are MDHEN and SYDVKM. The CDR3 loop spans 20 amino acids. The CDR3 DNA is TGTGCCAGCAGTTTAAGGGTGCTGGCGGGACTAACCAAGTCCTACAATGAGCAGTTCTTC. Translation: CASSLRVLAGLTKSYNEQFF.

There are many counts of this clonotype. V is TRBV20-1 and J is TRBJ2-3; TRBD2 aligns across 8 bases. V trimming: 3 bases; J trimming: 0 bases; junction bases outside the gene matches: 17. The CDR3 is made up of 19 amino acids. CDR1 DFQATT and CDR2 SNEGSKA come from the germline V gene (reference sequence). Written as DNA, the CDR3 is TGCAGTGCTAGTTCTACCGGGACTAGGCGCGGGGCTAGCACAGATACGCAGTATTTT. It encodes CSASSTGTRRGASTDTQYF.

The table lists this clonotype with many counts. J is TRBJ2-5 and V is TRBV24-1; 8 bases line up with TRBD1. This CDR3 is 16 amino acids long. After removal of 1 base from V and 5 bases from J, the junction contained 8 bases not matched to a gene. Looked up from germline, CDR1 is KGHDR and CDR2 is SFDVKD. Here the CDR3 DNA reads TGTGCCACCAGTGATTTACCAGGGGGCGCCCCGGAGACCCAGTACTTC. It translates to CATSDLPGGAPETQYF.

This clonotype showed up just a few times. The rearrangement joins TRBV10-3 to TRBJ2-5; 7 bases map to TRBD2. This CDR3 has 15 amino acids. Per germline, CDR1 ENHRY and CDR2 SYGVKD. The V segment lost 2 bases and the J segment 5 bases; nucleotides outside the gene matches: 8. CDR3 bases: TGTGCCATCAGTGAGCCGCGTGGGGGAGGGGAGACCCAGTACTTC. Amino acid sequence: CAISEPRGGGETQYF.

This clonotype has only a few counts. The chain carries TRBV2 and TRBJ2-3, with D maybe TRBD2 (5 bases). Between the trimmed V and J ends, which lost 7 bases and 5 bases, there was a span of 16 bases. The germline gives CDR1 SNHLY, CDR2 FYNNEI. The CDR3 length is 14 residues. The CDR3 bases are TGTGCCAGCATCGGGGATAAGGCGGTAGATACGCAGTATTTT. Translation gives CASIGDKAVDTQYF.

This clonotype occurred many times. The CDR3 spells CSVASGALEQYF. The CDR3 coding sequence is TGCAGTGTGGCTAGCGGGGCCCTAGAGCAGTACTTC. The chain links TRBV20-1 to TRBJ2-7; TRBD2 matches at 9 bases. Germline assignment: CDR1 DFQATT and CDR2 SNEGSKA (reference sequence). The CDR3 spans 12 residues. Trimming removed 7 bases from V and 7 bases from J; junction bases left unmatched: 8.

This clonotype was observed many times. V is TRBV7-8 and J is TRBJ2-5; TRBD1 might be the D (6 bases). Germline loops: CDR1 SGHVS, CDR2 FQNEAQ. This CDR3 is 15 amino acids long. The ends were cut back, 7 bases at V and 2 bases at J, with 17 bases in the middle. CDR3 in DNA: TGTGCCAGCACCGGGACATCAGGACGGCAAGAGACCCAGTACTTC. Translating it yields CASTGTSGRQETQYF.

In its sample, this clonotype was seen many times. V is TRBV7-2 and J is TRBJ1-1; 7 bases are a match to TRBD1. V lost 6 bases, J lost 6 bases, and 4 bases stayed unmatched. Germline-derived CDR1 and CDR2 are SGHTA and FQGNSA. CDR3 length: 12 amino acids. CDR3 nucleotides: TGTGCCAGCAGACAGGGGAGGGCTGAAGCTTTCTTT. Its translation: CASRQGRAEAFF.

The chain carries TRBV29-1 and TRBJ2-7; TRBD2 might be the D (6 bases). The CDR3 runs 13 residues. Germline CDR1 reads SQVTM; CDR2 reads ANQGSEA. V lost 3 bases and J 6 bases, leaving 15 bases between the germline ends. The CDR3 DNA follows: TGCAGCGTTGAGCGGGGCCGGGTTAGCGAGCAGTACTTC. It encodes CSVERGRVSEQYF.

At least ten counts were recorded for this clonotype. This chain links TRBV6-2 or TRBV6-3 with TRBJ2-1; no reliable D call. Trimming left V 6 bases short and J 2 bases short, with 11 bases between. The CDR3 sequence is 14 residues long. Germline loops: CDR1 MNHEY, CDR2 SVGEGT. For the CDR3, the DNA is TGTGCCAGCAGCTCCACAGACCCCTACAATGAGCAGTTCTTC. Translated: CASSSTDPYNEQFF.

This clonotype came up many times. This sequence joins TRBV5-6 and TRBJ2-7, with no clear D. The CDR3 length is 10 residues. Trimming stripped 7 bases from V and 3 bases from J, with 5 bases between. CDR1 is SGHDT, CDR2 YYEEEE, per germline. CDR3 coding DNA: TGTGCCAGCGGCCTCTACGAGCAGTACTTC. This translates into CASGLYEQYF.

Note on this clonotype: This could be a read error, since a much larger clone is one nucleotide away. The chain links TRBV5-1 to TRBJ1-2; D uncertain. This CDR3 is 14 amino acids long. Trimming shortened V by 7 bases and J by 4 bases, and 17 bases separated the two germline ends. CDR1 and CDR2 from the germline V gene are SGHRS and YFSETQ. The chain's CDR3 is CASSIGNVAYGYTF. The CDR3, as DNA: TGCGCCAGCTCGATTGGGAATGTAGCCTATGGCTACACCTTC. Full variable domain (remainder filled in from reference TRBV5-1 and TRBJ1-2): KAGVTQTPRYLIKTRGQQVTLSCSPISGHRSVSWYQQTPGQGLQFLFEYFSETQRNKGNFPGRFSGRQFSNSRSEMNVSTLELGDSALYLCASSIGNVAYGYTFGSGTRLTVV.

This clonotype was counted at least ten times. V usage is TRBV18 and J usage is TRBJ2-3; D is perhaps TRBD1 (6 bases). CDR3 length: 14 amino acids. From germline, CDR1 is KGHSH and CDR2 LQKENI. Trimming shortened V by 4 bases and J by 2 bases, and 10 bases separated the two germline ends. The CDR3 reads CASSHRDITDTQYF. As DNA, the CDR3 is TGTGCCAGCTCACACCGGGACATCACAGATACGCAGTATTTT. The whole variable domain, remainder taken from reference TRBV18 and TRBJ2-3, is NAGVMQNPRHLVRRRGQEARLRCSPMKGHSHVYWYRQLPEEGLKFMVYLQKENIIDESGMPKERFSAEFPKEGPSILRIQQVVRGDSAAYFCASSHRDITDTQYFGPGTRLTVL.

This clonotype was detected ten times or more. The rearrangement joins TRBV3-1 to TRBJ2-7; no reliable D call. Germline-derived CDR1 and CDR2 are LGHDT and YNNKEL (reference sequence). This CDR3 spans 13 amino acids. Trimming removed 5 bases from V and 3 bases from J, with 11 bases in between. The CDR3: CASSSVYLYEQYF. The CDR3 DNA is TGTGCCAGCAGCAGTGTTTACCTCTACGAGCAGTACTTC.

This clonotype appeared a few times. This chain joins TRBV2 and TRBJ2-2, with a weak D call TRBD2 (7 bases). The germline CDR1 and CDR2 sequences are SNHLY and FYNNEI. The germline V and J ends were trimmed by 3 bases and 8 bases, with 16 bases remaining between them. This CDR3 contains 15 residues. CDR3: CASSDRGGRSGELFF. The CDR3 bases are TGTGCCAGCAGTGACCGCGGGGGCCGGTCGGGGGAGCTGTTTTTT.